These 30 T cell receptor beta chains were all obtained from the same sample, sequenced in a study of graft-versus-host responses after intestinal transplantation. Sequenced by immunoSEQ multiplex PCR; TCRdb stores in-frame clones only, minus some. The sample shows approximately 24,000 clones, 85% to 95% of them seen only once. The input for sequencing was PBMCs, taken 18 days after transplant. The receptors derive from a human patient who received an intestinal transplant, so some T cells may come from the graft donor.

V gene TRBV19 combines with J gene TRBJ2-5, with D uncertain. TRBJ2-7 matches the DNA end more closely, so the J call is doubtful. Per the germline V gene, CDR1 is LNHDA and CDR2 is SQIVND (reference sequence). This CDR3 region has 11 residues. CDR3 nucleotide sequence: TGTGCCAGTAGTACATTGGGCGAGCAGTACTTC. Protein product: CASSTLGEQYF.

The rearrangement joins TRBV30 to TRBJ1-5; no reliable D call. V lost 8 bases and J 6 bases, leaving 14 bases between the germline ends. The V gene's germline CDR1 is GTSNPN and CDR2 SVGIG (reference sequence). The CDR3 covers 12 residues. CDR3 in DNA: TGTGCCAGCTCCTCGGGCATTCAGCCCCAGCATTTT. This translates into CASSSGIQPQHF.

The chain uses TRBV5-1 and TRBJ1-1; possible D gene TRBD1, 5 bases. The CDR3 is 17 residues long. Germline CDR1 SGHRS, CDR2 YFSETQ. Deletions cut 5 bases from V and 4 bases from J, with 24 bases between. This CDR3 reads CASSPLTAEDPSTEAFF. The CDR3 DNA reads as TGCGCCAGCAGTCCTTTGACAGCCGAAGACCCATCCACTGAAGCTTTCTTT.

This chain connects TRBV6-5 to TRBJ1-2, with 7 bases that match TRBD1. This CDR3 region has 13 residues. The germline CDR1 and CDR2 sequences are MNHEY and SVGAGI. With 6 bases clipped from V and 8 bases from J, the junction kept 9 bases outside the gene matches. The CDR3 sequence is CASRPGRGQGYTF. In DNA, the CDR3 is TGTGCCAGCAGACCCGGGAGGGGGCAAGGCTACACCTTC.

The chain links TRBV5-1 to TRBJ1-6; D is unresolved. The CDR3 totals 14 residues. The V end lost 2 bases, the J end lost 2 bases, and 5 bases lay between the germline ends. CDR1 is SGHRS and CDR2 is YFSETQ in the germline V gene. CDR3 sequence: CASSFSPYNSPLHF. The CDR3 coding sequence is TGCGCCAGCAGCTTTTCCCCCTATAATTCACCCCTCCACTTT.

The V gene is TRBV9, the J gene TRBJ1-3; a possible D gene is TRBD1 (5 bases). With 4 bases removed from V and 1 base from J, the gap between germline ends came to 9 bases. This CDR3 is 14 amino acids long. Germline assignment: CDR1 SGDLS and CDR2 YYNGEE. The chain's CDR3 is CASSREGSGNTIYF. CDR3 nucleotide sequence: TGTGCCAGCAGCCGGGAGGGGTCTGGAAACACCATATATTTT.

The chain uses TRBV5-6 and TRBJ1-5, with 7 nucleotides matching TRBD1. Germline lookup yields CDR1 SGHDT and CDR2 YYEEEE. The CDR3 has 18 residues. J gave up 5 bases and V 4 bases, and 18 bases lay outside the gene matches. The CDR3 region has the DNA TGTGCCAGCAGCCTGGGGCCCCCCGGGACAGCGGGTTATCAGCCCCAGCATTTT. As protein: CASSLGPPGTAGYQPQHF.

A word on this clone: The germline gene is not matched at one end of the junction; a read error may be the cause. CDR3 DNA: TGTGCCGGCAGCTTGGGACAGGACTACGAGCAGTACTTC. Translation: CAGSLGQDYEQYF. The chain has TRBV11-2 and TRBJ2-7; 8 bases are a match to TRBD1. Germline loops: CDR1 SGHAT, CDR2 FQNNGV. The CDR3 is 13 residues long.

The chain combines TRBV21-1 with TRBJ2-1; the D call of TRBD2 is as the table states it, not checked on the DNA. TRBV21-1 is a pseudogene segment. This CDR3 contains 16 residues. In nucleotides, the CDR3 is TGTGCCAGCAGCTACCATGAGGGGGGGGCCTACAATGAGCAGTTCTTC. Its translation: CASSYHEGGAYNEQFF.

This clone was counted once. The chain combines TRBV7-9 with TRBJ2-3; D gene ambiguous. The CDR3 is 12 residues long. Germline assignment: CDR1 SEHNR and CDR2 FQNEAQ (reference sequence). The V and J ends lost 5 bases and 5 bases respectively, with 8 bases between them. CDR3 nucleotide sequence: TGTGCCAGCAGCCCCAGTATAGATACGCAGTATTTT. This gives the protein CASSPSIDTQYF. Filled out from reference TRBV7-9 and TRBJ2-3, the complete variable domain reads DTGVSQNPRHKITKRGQNVTFRCDPISEHNRLYWYRQTLGQGPEFLTYFQNEAQLEKSRLLSDRFSAERPKGSFSTLEIQRTEQGDSAMYLCASSPSIDTQYFGPGTRLTVL.

V is TRBV6-6 and J is TRBJ1-4; weak D call: TRBD1 (5 bases). Per germline, CDR1 MNHNY and CDR2 SVGAGI (reference sequence). V lost 2 bases, J lost 7 bases, and 17 bases lay in between. The CDR3 has 16 amino acids. The CDR3, as DNA: TGTGCCAGCAGTTACCACTTGGGGACTCGGGGTGAAAAACTGTTTTTT. This codes for CASSYHLGTRGEKLFF.

This chain joins TRBV6-1 and TRBJ2-3; D call uncertain. This CDR3 is built from 14 residues. V lost 7 bases and J 5 bases, leaving 16 bases between the germline ends. Germline CDR1 MNHNS, CDR2 SASEGT. The CDR3: CASIRNLAVDTQYF. CDR3 bases: TGTGCCAGCATTCGCAACCTTGCGGTAGATACGCAGTATTTT.

The rearrangement joins TRBV6-5 to TRBJ1-2; tentatively, D is TRBD1 (5 bases). Germline CDR1 and CDR2: MNHEY and SVGAGI. V lost 2 bases, J lost 2 bases, and 15 bases lay in between. This CDR3 region has 16 residues. As DNA, the CDR3 is TGTGCCAGCAGTTACGACCCGGGGACGAGCAACTATGGCTACACCTTC. As protein: CASSYDPGTSNYGYTF.

The chain uses TRBV6-6 and TRBJ2-2; 7 bases line up with TRBD2. CDR1 and CDR2 from the germline V gene are MNHNY and SVGAGI (reference sequence). With V trimmed by 3 bases and J by 5 bases, 6 bases remained unmatched. CDR3 length: 15 residues. CDR3 in amino acids: CASSYMGGTTGELFF. The CDR3 DNA is TGTGCCAGCAGTTATATGGGGGGGACGACCGGGGAGCTGTTTTTT.

This sequence joins TRBV25-1 and TRBJ1-1; D not resolved. The CDR3 totals 12 residues. Germline lookup yields CDR1 MGHDK and CDR2 SYGVNS. V was pared by 6 bases and J by 3 bases, with 8 bases between. CDR3 bases: TGTGCCAGCAGCGGTGGGGACACTGAAGCTTTCTTT. It is translated as CASSGGDTEAFF.

The V gene is TRBV7-2, the J gene TRBJ2-6; TRBD2 might be the D (5 bases). This CDR3 is built from 16 residues. CDR1 is SGHTA and CDR2 is FQGNSA in the germline V gene. Trimming stripped 0 bases from V and 2 bases from J, with 8 bases between. The CDR3 protein is CASSLADGAGANVLTF. In DNA form, the CDR3 reads TGTGCCAGCAGCTTAGCGGACGGGGCTGGGGCCAACGTCCTGACTTTC.

The genes are TRBV2 and TRBJ2-5, with 9 bases aligning to TRBD2. The CDR3 is 14 amino acids. With V trimmed by 8 bases and J by 1 base, 5 bases remained unmatched. Per germline, CDR1 SNHLY and CDR2 FYNNEI. The CDR3 nucleotides read TGTGCCAGCGAGCTAGCGGGGATCCAAGAGACCCAGTACTTC. This codes for CASELAGIQETQYF.

The J gene is TRBJ1-6, the V gene TRBV6-6, with D unresolved. With 7 bases removed from V and 3 bases from J, the gap between germline ends came to 7 bases. From germline, CDR1 is MNHNY and CDR2 SVGAGI (reference sequence). The CDR3 contains 13 residues. CDR3 protein: CASIWGYNSPLHF. The CDR3 nucleotides are TGTGCCAGCATTTGGGGCTATAATTCACCCCTCCACTTT.

The chain couples TRBV6-4 to TRBJ2-3; tentatively, D is TRBD2 (5 bases). There are 13 residues in the CDR3. The V gene lost 3 bases and the J gene lost 4 bases, with 8 bases spanning the gap. Germline V gene lookup returns CDR1 MRHNA and CDR2 SNTAGT. CDR3 nucleotides: TGTGCCAGCAGTGAAGCGGAAGCAGATACGCAGTATTTT. This translates into CASSEAEADTQYF.

This clone has only one observation. This chain links TRBV5-4 with TRBJ2-3; TRBD1 matches at 9 bases. With V trimmed by 4 bases and J by 0 bases, 18 bases remained unmatched. The CDR3 contains 20 residues. CDR1 SGHNT and CDR2 YYREEE come from the germline V gene (reference sequence). The CDR3 DNA sequence: TGTGCCAGCAGCCCGAATTACCGGGACAGGGAACACTGGAGCACAGATACGCAGTATTTT. Its translation: CASSPNYRDREHWSTDTQYF.

The table lists this clone with a count of one. The chain combines TRBV5-5 with TRBJ1-2; possible D gene TRBD1, 5 bases. The CDR3 is made up of 15 amino acids. Trimming took off 5 bases at V and 4 bases at J, with 18 bases between the two ends. Germline CDR1 is SGHKS and CDR2 is YYEKEE (reference sequence). CDR3 protein: CASSSSGGLLYGYTF. For the CDR3, the DNA is TGTGCCAGCAGTTCCTCCGGGGGACTCCTCTATGGCTACACCTTC.

This chain connects TRBV5-6 to TRBJ2-3; possible D gene TRBD2, 5 bases. V was clipped by 3 bases and J by 1 base, with 9 bases between them. CDR3 length: 14 amino acids. The germline CDR1 and CDR2 sequences are SGHDT and YYEEEE. For the CDR3, the DNA is TGTGCCAGCAGCTCGGACTGGCGCACAGATACGCAGTATTTT. Translation: CASSSDWRTDTQYF.

J is TRBJ2-6 and V is TRBV2, with D unclear. This CDR3 comprises 17 residues. Germline lookup yields CDR1 SNHLY and CDR2 FYNNEI. Trimming left V 3 bases short and J 0 bases short, with 12 bases between. CDR3 amino acids: CASSEWGTLSGANVLTF. In DNA form, the CDR3 reads TGTGCCAGCAGTGAGTGGGGTACCCTCTCTGGGGCCAACGTCCTGACTTTC.

The V call is TRBV4-2, the J call TRBJ2-3; tentatively, D is TRBD1 or TRBD2 (5 bases each). V was cut by 0 bases and J by 2 bases, with 9 bases left in between. This CDR3 has 15 amino acids. CDR1 is LGHNA, CDR2 YNFKEQ, per germline. The CDR3, as DNA: TGTGCCAGCAGCCAAGATCTGGGGGACACAGATACGCAGTATTTT. Residues: CASSQDLGDTDTQYF.

The V gene is TRBV5-1, the J gene TRBJ2-3, with 13 bases matching TRBD2. J lost 4 bases, V lost 5 bases, and 4 bases had no gene match. CDR1 is SGHRS, CDR2 YFSETQ, per germline. This CDR3 is built from 15 residues. The CDR3: CASRQTSGGADTQYF. The CDR3 DNA reads TGCGCCAGCAGACAAACTAGCGGGGGGGCAGATACGCAGTATTTT. The variable domain in full, completed from reference TRBV5-1 and TRBJ2-3, reads KAGVTQTPRYLIKTRGQQVTLSCSPISGHRSVSWYQQTPGQGLQFLFEYFSETQRNKGNFPGRFSGRQFSNSRSEMNVSTLELGDSALYLCASRQTSGGADTQYFGPGTRLTVL.

The chain joins TRBV7-2 to TRBJ2-1, with TRBD1 identical over 7 bases. J lost 10 bases, V lost 4 bases, and 7 bases had no gene match. Germline V gives CDR1 SGHTA, CDR2 FQGNSA. The CDR3 consists of 13 residues. The CDR3 loop reads CASSSRQGWEQFF. CDR3 coding DNA: TGTGCCAGCAGCTCCCGACAGGGATGGGAGCAGTTCTTC.

The J gene is TRBJ2-1, the V gene TRBV19, with 10 nucleotides matching TRBD1. Trimming took 1 base from V and 6 from J; bases not matched to a gene: 9. The CDR3 is made up of 17 amino acids. Germline V gene sequence: CDR1 LNHDA, CDR2 SQIVND (reference sequence). The CDR3 coding sequence is TGTGCCAGTAGTATAGGGTCCGGGACAGGGGATATCAATGAGCAGTTCTTC. Translation: CASSIGSGTGDINEQFF.

The rearrangement links TRBV5-6 to TRBJ1-6; D is uncertain. Germline CDR1 and CDR2: SGHDT and YYEEEE. Trimming shortened V by 5 bases and J by 6 bases, and 12 bases separated the two germline ends. The CDR3 extends over 14 amino acids. In DNA form, the CDR3 reads TGTGCCAGCAGGGAGGACCCTCTTAATTCACCCCTCCACTTT. It translates to CASREDPLNSPLHF.

V usage is TRBV27 and J usage is TRBJ2-7; D is perhaps TRBD1 (6 bases). The CDR3 has 14 residues. Germline loops: CDR1 MNHEY, CDR2 SMNVEV (reference sequence). The V and J ends lost 5 bases and 7 bases respectively, with 18 bases between them. CDR3 in DNA: TGTGCCAGCAGTAGCGACAGGAGAGGCTTTGAGCAGTACTTC. Translating gives CASSSDRRGFEQYF.

The chain couples TRBV19 to TRBJ1-2, with 7 bases fitting TRBD1. The CDR3 contains 16 residues. V gave up 3 bases and J gave up 3 bases; unmatched junction bases: 10. Looked up from germline, CDR1 is LNHDA and CDR2 is SQIVND (reference sequence). In DNA form, the CDR3 reads TGTGCCAGTAGTATCTCAAAATGGCAGGGGGACTATGGCTACACCTTC. It encodes CASSISKWQGDYGYTF.